In its sample, the clone carrying this T cell receptor (beta chain) was seen once. Its antigen is as yet unknown. Only in-frame clones appear in the TCRdb table, and some are missing; sequencing was by immunoSEQ multiplex PCR. This table holds over 10,000 clones, 50% to 65% found once. Patients had newly diagnosed, untreated stage II-IVA oral cavity squamous cell carcinoma. The data were obtained in a study of neoadjuvant anti-PD-1 for oral cavity cancer. Study-wide points: With a few patients per group, TCR findings need larger cohorts.

This clonotype was obtained from a person aged 35 to 85 with oral cavity squamous cell carcinoma. The sequenced sample was tumor tissue, obtained before nivolumab (anti-PD-1) treatment.

The CDR3 DNA sequence: TGTGCCAGTAGTATAGAGTTTTGGACAGGGGGCAACAATGAGCAGTTCTTC. Translated: CASSIEFWTGGNNEQFF. The chain has TRBV19 and TRBJ2-1; 11 positions match TRBD1. V lost 0 bases to trimming and J lost 5 bases; unmatched junction nucleotides: 6. Germline V lookup: CDR1 LNHDA, CDR2 SQIVND (reference sequence). The CDR3 totals 17 residues.